This T cell receptor (beta chain) comes out of a study of blood T cell repertoires in COVID-19. The wider study: Some COVID-19 samples were acute and others convalescent; all came from the United States, Italy and Spain. Nucleic acid was either cDNA or gDNA, and it came from T cells, B-cell-depleted T cells, or PBMCs.

Methods used by the authors: From reference gene primer amplification, estimates of nucleated cell counts were derived. Data came from immunoSEQ multiplex PCR; TCRdb stores just in-frame clones and leaves some out. D and trimming were read from the DNA, whereas the V and J calls and clone size are those reported in that table. Among around 170,000 clones listed, 80% to 85% were seen once. CDR3 length: 11 residues. The V gene lost 5 bases and the J gene lost 15 bases, with 14 bases spanning the gap. CDR1 and CDR2 from the germline V gene are SGHVS and FQNEAQ. The receptor was derived from a woman in her thirties or forties with acute or convalescent COVID-19. This chain connects TRBV7-8 to TRBJ2-1, with D uncertain. The sample consisted of peripheral blood. The CDR3 is CASSGRSGSFF. Written as DNA, the CDR3 is TGTGCCAGCAGCGGGCGCTCAGGATCGTTCTTC.